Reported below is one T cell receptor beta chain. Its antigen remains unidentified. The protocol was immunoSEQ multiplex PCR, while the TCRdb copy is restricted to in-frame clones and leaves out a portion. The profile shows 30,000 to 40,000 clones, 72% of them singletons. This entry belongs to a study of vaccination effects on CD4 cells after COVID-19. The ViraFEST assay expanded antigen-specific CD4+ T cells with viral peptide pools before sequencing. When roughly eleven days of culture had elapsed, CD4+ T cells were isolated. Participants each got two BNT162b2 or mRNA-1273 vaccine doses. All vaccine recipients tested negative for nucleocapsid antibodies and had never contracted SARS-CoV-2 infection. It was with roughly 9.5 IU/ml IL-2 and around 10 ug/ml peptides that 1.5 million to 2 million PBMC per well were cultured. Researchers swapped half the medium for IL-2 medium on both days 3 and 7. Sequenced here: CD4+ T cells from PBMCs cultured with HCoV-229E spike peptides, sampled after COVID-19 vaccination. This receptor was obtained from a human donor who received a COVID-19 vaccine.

CDR3 in amino acids: CASSLVGGSGANVLTF. Written as DNA, the CDR3 is TGCGCCAGCAGCTTGGTCGGGGGATCCGGGGCCAACGTCCTGACTTTC. The chain employs TRBV5-1 and TRBJ2-6, with a tentative D call TRBD2 (6 bases). Germline CDR1 reads SGHRS; CDR2 reads YFSETQ. Deletions cut 0 bases from V and 4 bases from J, with 11 bases between. The CDR3 spans 16 residues.